The 30 T cell receptor beta chains presented below share a single source sample, sequenced in a study of cytomegalovirus exposure and HLA in healthy donors. A multiplex PCR was run with 60 Vbeta primers and 13 Jbeta primers. Sequencing was performed with immunoSEQ multiplex PCR; in TCRdb, only in-frame clones are kept and a portion is missing. The table records 150,000 to 200,000 clones, about four fifths of them present only once. The sequenced sample consisted of PBMCs. These receptors were collected from a woman aged 40 to 49 in good health and CMV-seronegative.

The chain uses TRBV13 and TRBJ1-6; 7 bases match TRBD1. Germline V lookup: CDR1 PRHDT, CDR2 FYEKMQ (reference sequence). This CDR3 is 13 amino acids long. V shed 10 bases, J shed 7 bases, and the junction held 7 bases outside the gene matches. In nucleotides, the CDR3 is TGTGCCACCACATACAGGGGAAATTCACCCCTCCACTTT. Amino acids: CATTYRGNSPLHF.

The V and J genes are TRBV7-9 and TRBJ1-2, with D possibly matching TRBD1 (6 bases). Germline assignment: CDR1 SEHNR and CDR2 FQNEAQ (reference sequence). Trimming took off 2 bases at V and 3 bases at J, with 10 bases between the two ends. There are 14 residues in the CDR3. CDR3 DNA: TGTGCCAGCAGCTTACCCCCAGGGGACTATGGCTACACCTTC. Translation: CASSLPPGDYGYTF.

This clone was seen only once. The chain links TRBV28 to TRBJ2-1; no reliable D call. Trimming stripped 5 bases from V and 5 bases from J, with 7 bases between. Germline V lookup: CDR1 MDHEN, CDR2 SYDVKM. This CDR3 has 12 residues. The CDR3 spells CASSDKNNEQFF. CDR3 DNA sequence: TGTGCCAGCAGTGACAAGAACAATGAGCAGTTCTTC.

The chain uses TRBV7-3 and TRBJ2-1, with a weak D call TRBD2 (5 bases). The CDR3 is made up of 13 amino acids. The germline CDR1 and CDR2 sequences are SGHTA and FQGTGA. V dropped 3 bases and J dropped 8 bases, with 11 bases sitting between them. CDR3 amino acids: CASSFPGMDEQFF. Here the CDR3 DNA reads TGTGCCAGCAGCTTTCCGGGGATGGATGAGCAGTTCTTC.

The rearrangement uses TRBV7-2 and TRBJ1-4; D perhaps matches TRBD1 (5 bases). V lost 1 base, J lost 5 bases, and 8 bases lay in between. The length of the CDR3 is 14 residues. Per the germline V gene, CDR1 is SGHTA and CDR2 is FQGNSA. The DNA for the CDR3 is TGTGCCAGCAGCTTAGGGCAGGGAAATGAAAAACTGTTTTTT. It specifies CASSLGQGNEKLFF.

This clone came up a few times. V and J are TRBV9 and TRBJ2-1; possible D gene TRBD2, 6 bases. The CDR3 covers 14 residues. The V and J ends lost 0 bases and 5 bases respectively, with 9 bases between them. Germline CDR1 reads SGDLS; CDR2 reads YYNGEE. This CDR3 reads CASSVEGLNNEQFF. CDR3 bases: TGTGCCAGCAGCGTAGAAGGACTAAACAATGAGCAGTTCTTC.

V gene TRBV19 combines with J gene TRBJ2-5, with D perhaps matching TRBD2 (7 bases). V was clipped by 1 base and J by 2 bases, with 17 bases between them. In germline, CDR1 is LNHDA, CDR2 SQIVND (reference sequence). This CDR3 comprises 17 residues. CDR3: CASSIALWEGGQETQYF. The CDR3 DNA reads as TGTGCCAGTAGTATAGCTCTTTGGGAGGGGGGTCAAGAGACCCAGTACTTC.

The table lists this clone with a count of one. This chain links TRBV5-8 with TRBJ1-5; 7 bases line up with TRBD1. Germline V gives CDR1 SGHTS, CDR2 YDEGEE. The V and J ends lost 7 bases and 0 bases, in that order; junction bases with no gene match: 7. The CDR3 length is 15 residues. The CDR3 loop reads CASRDRLNSNQPQHF. The DNA of the CDR3 is TGTGCCAGCCGGGACAGATTAAATAGCAATCAGCCCCAGCATTTT.

The chain uses TRBV29-1 and TRBJ1-1; TRBD1 aligns across 7 bases. CDR1 is SQVTM and CDR2 is ANQGSEA in the germline V gene. The CDR3 spans 13 residues. With 4 bases clipped from V and 1 base from J, the junction kept 3 bases outside the gene matches. The CDR3 bases are TGCAGCGTTGGCTCAGGGGGGAACACTGAAGCTTTCTTT. This encodes CSVGSGGNTEAFF.

V and J are TRBV2 and TRBJ2-4; 7 bases are a match to TRBD1. Germline CDR1 and CDR2: SNHLY and FYNNEI. The CDR3 has 15 residues. J gave up 9 bases and V 4 bases, and 12 bases lay outside the gene matches. This CDR3 reads CASSGSPGTVAIQYF. In DNA, the CDR3 is TGTGCCAGCAGTGGCTCCCCCGGGACAGTTGCCATTCAGTACTTC.

The rearrangement links TRBV9 to TRBJ2-5; 7 nucleotides line up with TRBD1. The CDR3 totals 14 residues. Germline loops: CDR1 SGDLS, CDR2 YYNGEE. J lost 1 base, V lost 7 bases, and 7 bases had no gene match. The CDR3 region is CASGRSGGQETQYF. In DNA form, the CDR3 reads TGTGCCAGCGGGCGTTCAGGGGGCCAAGAGACCCAGTACTTC.

This clone was detected once. The rearrangement joins TRBV11-3 to TRBJ1-2; no definite D call. This CDR3 spans 12 amino acids. Germline V lookup: CDR1 SGHNT, CDR2 YENEEA. Trimming shortened V by 5 bases and J by 5 bases, and 9 bases separated the two germline ends. As DNA, the CDR3 is TGTGCCAGCAGCCCCACAAGTTATGGCTACACCTTC. This sequence encodes CASSPTSYGYTF.

This rearrangement joins TRBV15 to TRBJ1-6, with D hard to call. The length of the CDR3 is 15 residues. Germline CDR1 is LNHNV and CDR2 is YYDKDF (reference sequence). V was cut by 3 bases and J by 7 bases, with 13 bases left in between. CDR3 amino acids: CATSRTDGLNSPLHF. CDR3 bases: TGTGCCACCAGCAGGACGGACGGACTAAATTCACCCCTCCACTTT.

J is TRBJ1-5 and V is TRBV6-6; D gene uncertain. The V and J ends lost 10 bases and 2 bases respectively, with 18 bases between them. Germline CDR1 is MNHNY and CDR2 is SVGAGI (reference sequence). This CDR3 spans 15 amino acids. CDR3 residues: CANSPAGQGNQPQHF. Here the CDR3 DNA reads TGTGCCAACAGCCCCGCTGGGCAGGGCAATCAGCCCCAGCATTTT.

The rearrangement joins TRBV6-5 to TRBJ1-5; D unclear. V dropped 6 bases and J dropped 13 bases, with 19 bases sitting between them. The germline CDR1 and CDR2 sequences are MNHEY and SVGAGI. The CDR3 runs to 13 residues. CDR3 region: CASRPQTSGSQHF. CDR3 DNA: TGTGCCAGCAGACCTCAGACTAGTGGCTCACAGCATTTT.

The chain joins TRBV2 to TRBJ1-1; D ambiguous. Trimming took 6 bases from V and 0 from J, leaving 11 bases between them. CDR1 and CDR2 from the germline V gene are SNHLY and FYNNEI. The CDR3 consists of 14 residues. CDR3 amino acids: CASSQGGMNTEAFF. CDR3 in DNA: TGTGCCAGCAGCCAAGGAGGGATGAACACTGAAGCTTTCTTT.

The V and J genes are TRBV7-2 and TRBJ1-2; TRBD1 agrees at 9 bases. V lost 6 bases and J lost 4; bases outside the gene matches: 6. This CDR3 region has 14 residues. From germline, CDR1 is SGHTA and CDR2 FQGNSA. The CDR3 coding sequence is TGTGCCAGCAGACCTACGGACAGGGGCTATGGCTACACCTTC. It yields the protein CASRPTDRGYGYTF. The full variable domain, with the rest looked up from reference TRBV7-2 and TRBJ1-2, is GAGVSQSPSNKVTEKGKDVELRCDPISGHTALYWYRQSLGQGLEFLIYFQGNSAPDKSGLPSDRFSAERTGGSVSTLTIQRTQQEDSAVYLCASRPTDRGYGYTFGSGTRLTVV.

The chain recombines TRBV11-2 with TRBJ1-2; 7 positions agree with TRBD1. Germline values: CDR1 SGHAT, CDR2 FQNNGV. Losses at the gene ends were 5 bases for V and 7 bases for J; bases not matched to a gene: 7. This CDR3 spans 13 amino acids. CDR3 nucleotide sequence: TGTGCCAGCAGCCCTACAGGGGCGGGTGGCTACACCTTC. Translation gives CASSPTGAGGYTF.

The CDR3 spells CAWSVGGQGVIEAFF. The CDR3 DNA follows: TGTGCCTGGAGTGTTGGAGGACAGGGGGTGATTGAAGCTTTCTTT. The chain employs TRBV30 and TRBJ1-1; 10 bases are a match to TRBD1. Germline V lookup: CDR1 GTSNPN, CDR2 SVGIG (reference sequence). The CDR3 totals 15 residues. The ends lost 0 bases at V and 7 bases at J; junction bases unmatched: 8.

This sequence joins TRBV19 and TRBJ2-1, with D perhaps TRBD1 (5 bases). The CDR3 spans 15 residues. V was clipped by 3 bases and J by 1 base, with 10 bases between them. The V gene's germline CDR1 is LNHDA and CDR2 SQIVND (reference sequence). DNA of the CDR3: TGTGCCAGTAGTATTCCAGGGCTTTCCTACAATGAGCAGTTCTTC. This gives the protein CASSIPGLSYNEQFF.

The V and J genes are TRBV7-9 and TRBJ2-5; weak D call: TRBD2 (7 bases). Germline CDR1 reads SEHNR; CDR2 reads FQNEAQ (reference sequence). The CDR3 contains 16 residues. Deletions cut 5 bases from V and 1 base from J, with 17 bases between. CDR3 DNA: TGTGCCAGCAGCCCAGGGGCTAGCGGTTCCCAAGAGACCCAGTACTTC. This sequence encodes CASSPGASGSQETQYF.

The chain couples TRBV5-1 to TRBJ1-2, with D possibly TRBD1 on 6 matching bases. The germline CDR1 and CDR2 sequences are SGHRS and YFSETQ. The V and J ends lost 1 base and 3 bases respectively, with 13 bases between them. The CDR3 totals 15 residues. CDR3 region: CASSLNGGADYGYTF. CDR3 nucleotide sequence: TGCGCCAGCAGCTTGAATGGGGGCGCGGACTATGGCTACACCTTC.

This chain links TRBV5-8 with TRBJ1-2; no definite D call. V was shortened by 4 bases and J by 4 bases, with 17 bases between the two germline ends. Germline V gene sequence: CDR1 SGHTS, CDR2 YDEGEE. This CDR3 is built from 15 residues. CDR3: CASSLGRASPYGYTF. CDR3 coding DNA: TGTGCCAGCAGCCTGGGGAGGGCATCCCCCTATGGCTACACCTTC.

V usage is TRBV9 and J usage is TRBJ1-5; D is possibly TRBD1 (5 bases). The CDR3 extends over 15 amino acids. V lost 4 bases, J lost 1 base, and 12 bases lay in between. CDR1 is SGDLS, CDR2 YYNGEE, per germline. CDR3 loop: CASSLWGLSNQPQHF. The CDR3 coding sequence is TGTGCCAGCAGCCTATGGGGACTCAGCAATCAGCCCCAGCATTTT.

The chain is built from TRBV5-1 and TRBJ2-1, with TRBD2 identical over 7 bases. This CDR3 has 14 residues. Germline trimming cut 3 bases from V and 8 bases from J; bases unmatched to any gene: 8. Germline CDR1 reads SGHRS; CDR2 reads YFSETQ. This chain's CDR3 is CASSSGLEVDEQFF. The CDR3 DNA sequence: TGCGCCAGCAGCTCCGGACTAGAGGTTGATGAGCAGTTCTTC.

Remarks on this clone: A read error may produce the germline difference seen at one junction end. Other DNA sequences from this sample encode an identical CDR3 as well. The V call is TRBV7-2, the J call TRBJ1-4, with 8 bases identical to TRBD1. The CDR3 covers 18 residues. In germline, CDR1 is SGHTA, CDR2 FQGNSA. CDR3 in amino acids: CASSQRGSGGRIGEKLFF. DNA for the CDR3: TGTGCCAGCAGCCAACGGGGGTCAGGGGGCCGTATTGGTGAAAAGCTGTTTTTT. Combining the CDR3 with reference TRBV7-2 and TRBJ1-4 gives the whole variable domain GAGVSQSPSNKVTEKGKDVELRCDPISGHTALYWYRQSLGQGLEFLIYFQGNSAPDKSGLPSDRFSAERTGGSVSTLTIQRTQQEDSAVYLCASSQRGSGGRIGEKLFFGSGTQLSVL.

The V gene is TRBV7-9, the J gene TRBJ2-1, with TRBD2 matching over 7 bases. The CDR3 is 16 residues long. Looked up from germline, CDR1 is SEHNR and CDR2 is FQNEAQ (reference sequence). V was pared by 1 base and J by 7 bases, with 10 bases of the junction left unmatched. The CDR3 spells CASSLEGGRVRNEQFF. The CDR3 DNA reads as TGTGCCAGCAGCTTAGAAGGTGGGAGGGTTAGAAATGAGCAGTTCTTC.

The V call is TRBV18, the J call TRBJ2-5; 8 nucleotides line up with TRBD1. CDR1 is KGHSH, CDR2 LQKENI, per germline. V was clipped by 0 bases and J by 5 bases; unmatched bases: 11. The CDR3 extends over 17 amino acids. CDR3 in DNA: TGTGCCAGCTCACCACCAGGGCAGGGGGCGCAGCCGGAGACCCAGTACTTC. Translating gives CASSPPGQGAQPETQYF.

This clone occurred once. The chain recombines TRBV7-9 with TRBJ1-1, with TRBD1 as a possible D gene (5 bases). Looked up from germline, CDR1 is SEHNR and CDR2 is FQNEAQ (reference sequence). The CDR3 extends over 15 amino acids. V was cut by 2 bases and J by 1 base, with 11 bases left in between. CDR3: CASSLSATANTEAFF. The CDR3 bases are TGTGCCAGCAGCTTATCGGCGACAGCGAACACTGAAGCTTTCTTT.

The chain uses TRBV25-1 and TRBJ2-7, with a possible D match to TRBD1 (5 bases). CDR1 MGHDK and CDR2 SYGVNS come from the germline V gene. V was trimmed by 1 base and J by 0 bases, leaving 13 bases between them. The length of the CDR3 is 16 residues. The CDR3 protein is CASSESSAGLSYEQYF. The DNA of the CDR3 is TGTGCCAGCAGTGAATCGTCGGCAGGGCTCTCCTACGAGCAGTACTTC.